Listed here is a single T cell receptor beta chain. These data come from a study of shared clonotypes between healthy human individuals. Here immunoSEQ multiplex PCR was the method, and the copy in TCRdb shows in-frame clones only, minus some. The table lists about 2 million clones, approximately 94% of them singletons, with 1.2% in the top ten. Naive CD8 cells lacked CD45RO and underwent positive selection for CCR7, leaving out terminally differentiated effector memory CD45RA+ cells. V was trimmed by 5 bases and J by 2 bases, leaving 7 bases between them. The CDR3 runs to 12 residues. Germline assignment: CDR1 LGHNT and CDR2 FRNRAP.

The sequence came from a man aged 18 to 29 in good health. The source material was naive CD8+ T cells sorted from blood. J is TRBJ2-7 and V is TRBV12-5; D is ambiguous. CDR3 coding DNA: TGTGCTAGTGGTGCCGGACCCTACGAGCAGTACTTC. It translates to CASGAGPYEQYF.